The source of this TCR beta chain is a study of CD8 T cells in ankylosing spondylitis. The CDR3 consists of 16 residues. This clonotype was seen a handful of times. Its antigen is unidentified. Study-level results: Disease-linked clones reportedly showed significant enrichment in matched ankylosing spondylitis synovial fluid.

TCRdb used MiXCR to reprocess the 5' RACE reads, holding one entry per CDR3 protein. The sample lists around 250,000 distinct CDR3 sequences; about 11% were seen once. The specimen sequenced was blood, either unsorted or a sorted T cell fraction (not recorded which). This sequence was found in a male donor with ankylosing spondylitis or in good health (not recorded which). V is TRBV21-1 and J is TRBJ1-1; the DNA was not used to check the table's D call, TRBD1. TRBV21-1 corresponds to a pseudogene. This CDR3 reads CASSTRRDRGRTEAFF. The CDR3 region has the DNA TGTGCCAGCAGCACACGCCGGGACAGGGGTAGGACTGAAGCTTTCTTT.